This T cell receptor beta chain was obtained from a study of patients and donors after allogeneic stem cell transplantation (dated by TCRdb to about 2020). Receptors were amplified or captured by RT-PCR. The sequencing machine was a NextSeq 550. TCRdb reanalyzed the raw reads on its own, using fastp at Q25 for trimming and MiXCR for clone calling, and kept in-frame beta chains. Each CDR3 protein appears once, grouped with its most common genes and DNA. A total of hundreds of thousands of distinct CDR3 sequences appear in this sample, 16% of them only once. Over 6% of the sample rests with the top ten. Trimming accounts for 5 bases at V and 2 bases at J, while the number of junction bases matched to no gene is 10. From a lookup of the germline V gene (reference sequence), CDR1 and CDR2 are DFQATT and SNEGSKA. The CDR3 goes from the cysteine to the phenylalanine over 15 residues. Here the CDR3 DNA is all that survives: 45 bases in frame from base 1.

On this clonotype itself: The clone's antigen remains unknown. It has no much larger one-base neighbor in the sample; base qualities were not kept.

The rearranged chain carries TRBV20-1 and TRBJ2-7; 9 bases in the junction line up with TRBD2. Source material: blood, either unsorted or a sorted T cell fraction (not recorded which). The TCR comes from a human donor who was either an allogeneic HSCT recipient or a stem cell or donor lymphocyte infusion donor (not recorded which). It is not recorded whose cells these are; they may come from a transplant donor. The nucleotide sequence is TGCAGTGCTCACCCGCCGGGGACTAGCACCTACGAGCAGTACTTC. Its product reads: CSAHPPGTSTYEQYF.